This T cell receptor beta chain was sequenced for a study of blood T cells in healthy people across ages. Across the whole study: Researchers report that template switching captured about one barcoded beta molecule per two T cells. Notes on the study in general: Per million T cells, TCR beta diversity dropped about linearly as age rose.

From germline, CDR1 is SGHAT and CDR2 FQNNGV. This CDR3 spans 15 amino acids. Healthy individuals of Caucasian origin from Russia, aged roughly 6 to 90, served as donors. At least 6.5 million PBMCs were isolated per sample. Regarding this clonotype: Its specificity is unknown.

Through a sample-barcoded 5' primer and a J-beta primer mix, a second PCR was run for roughly 6 to 11 cycles. MiXCR, applied by TCRdb to the 5' RACE reads, yields one record per CDR3 protein. The sample has about 1.1 million distinct CDR3 sequences; around two fifths are singletons. Sample: blood. The receptor comes from a man aged 18 to 30 in good health. The chain has TRBV11-2 and TRBJ2-7, with D possibly matching TRBD1 (5 bases). The J call is doubtful: the DNA matches TRBJ2-5 better. The CDR3 sequence: CASSLGVREQETQYF. CDR3 DNA sequence: TGTGCCAGCAGCTTAGGCGTCAGGGAACAAGAGACCCAGTACTTC.